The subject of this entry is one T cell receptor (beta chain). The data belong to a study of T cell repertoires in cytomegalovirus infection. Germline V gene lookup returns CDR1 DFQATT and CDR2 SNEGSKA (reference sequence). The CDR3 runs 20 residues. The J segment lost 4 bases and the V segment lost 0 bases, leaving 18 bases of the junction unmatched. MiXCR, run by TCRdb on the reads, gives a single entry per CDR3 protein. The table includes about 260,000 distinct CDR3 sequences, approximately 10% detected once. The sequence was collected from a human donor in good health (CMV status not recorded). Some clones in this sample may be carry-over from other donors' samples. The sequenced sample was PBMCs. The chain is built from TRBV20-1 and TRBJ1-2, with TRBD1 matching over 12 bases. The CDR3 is CSARDRLVWGTGGAGYGYTF. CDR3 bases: TGCAGTGCTAGAGATCGCCTTGTCTGGGGGACAGGGGGCGCGGGCTATGGCTACACCTTC.